This T cell receptor (beta chain) appears in the sequencing data of a study of neurological immune-mediated disorders. Study-wide results and caveats: HTLV-1-associated myelopathy showed the most TCR clonal expansion; multiple sclerosis the least, below healthy controls. The expanded clones of different subjects shared no CDR3 amino acid sequences (suggesting private repertoires in all groups).

The CDR3 loop spans 12 amino acids. Germline V gene lookup returns CDR1 SGHDT and CDR2 YYEEEE. V dropped 4 bases and J dropped 4 bases, with 8 bases sitting between them. The authors made cDNA by 5'RACE with 10-nucleotide random UMIs. From the 5' RACE reads, TCRdb called clonotypes with MiXCR, one entry per CDR3 protein. The sample has about 21,000 distinct CDR3 sequences; roughly 14% are singletons. This clonotype came up many times. Its target is unknown. This sequence joins TRBV5-6 and TRBJ1-2, with D unresolved. This TCR came from a female donor with HTLV-1-associated myelopathy (HAM/TSP). The sample consisted of PBMCs. The CDR3 DNA is TGTGCCAGCAGCCCCTCGGGCTATGGCTACACCTTC. This translates into CASSPSGYGYTF.